The rows below give T cell receptor beta chains drawn from one sample of a study of blood T cell repertoires in COVID-19. Sequenced by immunoSEQ multiplex PCR; TCRdb stores in-frame clones only, minus some. The top ten clones hold about 15% of a sample with 46,000 or so clones, about 89% of them seen once. The sample consisted of peripheral blood. The source of these receptors is a man in his sixties with active or convalescent COVID-19. CDR3s include the opening cysteine and the closing phenylalanine or tryptophan. D genes are given only for firm matches. Clone sizes are given selectively: once, few, many, or a class where the clone is expanded.

V,J,D,size,DNA,CDR3
TRBV7-2,TRBJ2-7,.,.,TGTGCCAGCAGCTTCCACCGGGAAGAGCAGTACTTC,CASSFHREEQYF
TRBV7-9,TRBJ1-4,.,.,TGTGCCAGCAGCATCCAGAGGGAAAAACTGTTTTTT,CASSIQREKLFF
TRBV6-5,TRBJ1-6,TRBD1,once,TGTGCCAGCAGACTTTTCGGGACAGGGGCTTCACCCCTCCACTTT,CASRLFGTGASPLHF
TRBV27,TRBJ1-1,.,.,TGTGCCAGCAGTTTATTAAGGGAGGGAGGGAACACTGAAGCTTTCTTT,CASSLLREGGNTEAFF
TRBV28,TRBJ2-2,TRBD1,.,TGTGCCAGCAGCCCGACCGGGACAGCGAACACCGGGGAGCTGTTTTTT,CASSPTGTANTGELFF
TRBV7-2,TRBJ2-1,TRBD2,many,TGTGCCAGCAGCTTCCGACTAGCGGCCCATGAGCAGTTCTTC,CASSFRLAAHEQFF
TRBV6-5,TRBJ1-1,.,.,TGTGCCGGGGGGGGGAAGGCGGGCACTGAAGCTTTCTTT,CAGGGKAGTEAFF
TRBV27,TRBJ1-4,.,.,TGTGCCAGCAGCCCACAGGGTACAGCAACTAATGAAAAACTGTTTTTT,CASSPQGTATNEKLFF
TRBV5-6,TRBJ1-2,.,.,TGTGCCAGCAGCTTGCGGGTGTACTATGGCTACACCTTC,CASSLRVYYGYTF
TRBV5-4,TRBJ1-6,TRBD1,.,TGTGCCAGCAGACCACAGGGGGCTTATTCACCCCTCCACTTT,CASRPQGAYSPLHF
TRBV20-1,TRBJ1-5,TRBD1,once,TGCAGTGCTAGTAGCCAGGGGGGTCGCGGTAGCAATCAGCCCCAGCATTTT,CSASSQGGRGSNQPQHF
TRBV14,TRBJ1-1,.,.,TGTGCCAGCAGCCAAGGGTATGGGGGGTTGAACACTGAAGCTTTCTTT,CASSQGYGGLNTEAFF
TRBV11-2,TRBJ1-1,.,.,TGTGCCAGCAGCCCACGCGGGGGGCGCGGTGAAGCTTTCTTT,CASSPRGGRGEAFF
TRBV27,TRBJ1-1,.,few,TGTGCCAGCAGTCGATGGGGGGCTGAAGCTTTCTTT,CASSRWGAEAFF
TRBV7-2,TRBJ1-2,.,.,TGTGCCAGCAGCTTGGGGACTTTGGGGTATGGCTACACCTTC,CASSLGTLGYGYTF
TRBV2,TRBJ1-5,.,.,TGTGCCAGCAATCCACAGGGTCTGAGCAATCAGCCCCAGCATTTT,CASNPQGLSNQPQHF
TRBV6-5,TRBJ1-3,.,.,TGTGCCAGCAGCCAACTGGTTTCTGGAAACACCATATATTTT,CASSQLVSGNTIYF
TRBV18,TRBJ1-3,.,.,TGTGCCAGCTCCCTTCGAGGCGACAGCTCTGGAAACACCATATATTTT,CASSLRGDSSGNTIYF
TRBV6-1,TRBJ1-3,TRBD1,.,TGTGCCAGCAGTGAAAGGACAGGGGTTGGAAACACCATATATTTT,CASSERTGVGNTIYF
TRBV14,TRBJ2-3,.,.,TGTGCCAGCAGCCCTGGACAGAGTAGCACAGATACGCAGTATTTT,CASSPGQSSTDTQYF
TRBV20-1,TRBJ2-7,TRBD2,.,TGCAGTTGCCGAGTCAGCGGGGGGCAGTACTTC,CSCRVSGGQYF
TRBV6-5,TRBJ2-7,.,.,TGTGCCAGCAGTTACCAGGTCCACGGGGACGAGCAGTACTTC,CASSYQVHGDEQYF
TRBV2,TRBJ2-3,.,.,TGTGCCAGCAGCGGGGAAGCAGATACGCAGTATTTT,CASSGEADTQYF
TRBV7-2,TRBJ1-5,.,.,TGTGCCAGCAGCCCAGGGAATCACCAGCCCCAGCATTTT,CASSPGNHQPQHF
TRBV6-6,TRBJ1-1,TRBD1,.,TGTGCCAGCAGTTATCAGGGGGGAGGAACTGAAGCTTTCTTT,CASSYQGGGTEAFF
TRBV5-4,TRBJ2-5,.,.,TGTGCCAGCAGCTTGGTAGGGACTCAAGAGACCCAGTACTTC,CASSLVGTQETQYF
TRBV28,TRBJ2-5,.,.,TGTGCCAGCAGCCCCGCCGGCAGGGGTGGAATGGAGACCCAGTACTTC,CASSPAGRGGMETQYF
TRBV5-1,TRBJ2-2,TRBD2,.,TGCGCCAGCAGCCATCGGGGGGCGAACACCGGGGAGCTGTTTTTT,CASSHRGANTGELFF
TRBV11-3,TRBJ1-5,.,.,TGTGCCAGCAGCTTTGGACAGAATCAGCCCCAGCATTTT,CASSFGQNQPQHF
TRBV6-1,TRBJ2-3,TRBD2,.,TGTGCCAGCAGTGAAAAGGCGGGGGGCGGGGATACGCAGTATTTT,CASSEKAGGGDTQYF
TRBV7-2,TRBJ1-2,.,.,TGTGCCAGCAGCTTAAACATCGGGAGTGGCTACACCTTC,CASSLNIGSGYTF
TRBV7-9,TRBJ1-2,.,.,TGTGCCAGCAGCCGCCGCCAGGGCCCGTCAGAGGATGGCTACACCTTC,CASSRRQGPSEDGYTF
TRBV3-1/TRBV3-2,TRBJ1-5,.,once,TGTGCCAGCACCCTCAGCGGACGATTCAATCAGCCCCAGCATTTT,CASTLSGRFNQPQHF
TRBV2,TRBJ2-4,.,.,TGTGCCAGCAGGCCAACTGGAAACATTCAGTACTTC,CASRPTGNIQYF
TRBV28,TRBJ2-7,TRBD2,many,TGTGCCAGCAGTGCCATGACTAGCGCCGATTCTTACGAGCAGTACTTC,CASSAMTSADSYEQYF
TRBV5-1,TRBJ1-4,.,.,TGCGCCAGCAGCTTGGGGGCAGGCGAGGAAAAACTGTTTTTT,CASSLGAGEEKLFF
TRBV11-3,TRBJ1-6,.,.,TGTGCCAGCAGCCCGCCCCGGTCCTATAATTCACCCCTCCACTTT,CASSPPRSYNSPLHF